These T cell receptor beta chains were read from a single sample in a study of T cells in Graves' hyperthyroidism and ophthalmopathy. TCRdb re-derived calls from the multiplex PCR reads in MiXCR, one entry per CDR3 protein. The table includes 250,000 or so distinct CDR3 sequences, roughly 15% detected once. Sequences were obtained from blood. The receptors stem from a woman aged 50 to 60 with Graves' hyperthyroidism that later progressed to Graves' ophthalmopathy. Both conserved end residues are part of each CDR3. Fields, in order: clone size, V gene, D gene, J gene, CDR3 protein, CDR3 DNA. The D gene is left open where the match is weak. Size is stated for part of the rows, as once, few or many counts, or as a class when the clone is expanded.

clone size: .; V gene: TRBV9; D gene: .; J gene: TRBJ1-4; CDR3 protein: CASSDGTGKKLFF; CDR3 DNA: TGTGCCAGCAGCGACGGAACAGGAAAAAAACTGTTTTTT
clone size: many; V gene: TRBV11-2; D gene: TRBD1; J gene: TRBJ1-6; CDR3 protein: CASSPDRGVGSPLHF; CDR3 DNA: TGTGCCAGCAGCCCCGACAGGGGAGTTGGGTCACCCCTCCACTTT
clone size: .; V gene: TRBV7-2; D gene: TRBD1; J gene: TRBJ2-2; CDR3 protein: CASSWSRTGRGGELFF; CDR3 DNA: TGTGCCAGCAGCTGGAGTCGGACAGGGCGCGGCGGGGAGCTGTTTTTT
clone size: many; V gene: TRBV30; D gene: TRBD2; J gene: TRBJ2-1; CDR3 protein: CAWSSGLASIDEQFF; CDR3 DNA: TGTGCCTGGAGCTCAGGACTAGCTAGTATAGATGAGCAGTTCTTC
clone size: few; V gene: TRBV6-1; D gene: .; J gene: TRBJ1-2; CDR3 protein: CASSEYGGYTF; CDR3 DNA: TGTGCCAGCAGTGAATATGGTGGCTACACCTTC
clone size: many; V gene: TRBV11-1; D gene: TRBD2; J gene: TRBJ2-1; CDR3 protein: CASSLSGRAVEQFF; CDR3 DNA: TGTGCCAGCAGCTTAAGCGGGAGGGCCGTTGAGCAGTTCTTC
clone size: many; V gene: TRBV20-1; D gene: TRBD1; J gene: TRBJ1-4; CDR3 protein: CSVADRVNEKLFF; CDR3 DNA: TGCAGTGTAGCCGACAGGGTTAATGAAAAACTGTTTTTT
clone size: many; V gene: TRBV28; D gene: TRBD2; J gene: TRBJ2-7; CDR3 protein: CASSFEGPGLAGESYEQYF; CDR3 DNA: TGTGCCAGCAGTTTTGAGGGCCCGGGACTAGCGGGAGAGAGCTACGAGCAGTACTTC
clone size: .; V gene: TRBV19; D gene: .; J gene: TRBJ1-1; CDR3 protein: CASSRTVSTEAFF; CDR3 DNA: TGTGCCAGTAGTAGGACAGTGAGCACTGAAGCTTTCTTT
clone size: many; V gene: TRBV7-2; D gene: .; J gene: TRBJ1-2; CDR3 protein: CASNTGGAVKGYTF; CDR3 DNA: TGTGCCAGCAACACCGGCGGGGCAGTTAAGGGCTACACCTTC